This TCR beta chain was retrieved from a study of blood T cell repertoires in COVID-19. For the study at large: Samples representing acute and convalescent COVID-19 were sourced from the United States, Italy and Spain. PBMCs, B-cell-depleted T cells, or T cells were the source of the cDNA or gDNA that made up the material.

Repertoires were generated with immunoSEQ multiplex PCR, while TCRdb's copy carries only in-frame clones and drops some. Among more than 85,000 clones listed, about four fifths were seen once. J gave up 5 bases and V 8 bases, and 8 bases lay outside the gene matches. In germline, CDR1 is ENHRY, CDR2 SYGVKD. This CDR3 has 14 residues. The clonotype originates from a woman at least 80 years old with acute or convalescent COVID-19. This sequence joins TRBV10-3 and TRBJ2-1; TRBD1 matches 8 bases. Sequencing input: peripheral blood. CDR3 sequence: CAISRDRKNNEQFF. The CDR3 DNA is TGTGCCATCTCCAGGGACAGGAAAAACAATGAGCAGTTCTTC.